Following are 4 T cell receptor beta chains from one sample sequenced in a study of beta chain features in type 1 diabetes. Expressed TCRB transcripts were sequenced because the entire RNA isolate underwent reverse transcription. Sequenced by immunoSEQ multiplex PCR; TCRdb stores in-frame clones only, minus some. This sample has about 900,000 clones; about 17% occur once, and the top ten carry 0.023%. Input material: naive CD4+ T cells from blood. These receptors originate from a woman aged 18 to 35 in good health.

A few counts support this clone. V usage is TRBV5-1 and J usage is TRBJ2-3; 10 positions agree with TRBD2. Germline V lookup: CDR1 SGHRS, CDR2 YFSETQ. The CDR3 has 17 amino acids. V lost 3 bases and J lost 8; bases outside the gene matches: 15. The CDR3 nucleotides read TGCGCCAGCAGCTCCCGCCTGGCTAGCGGGAGTGGGGTTACGCAGTATTTT. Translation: CASSSRLASGSGVTQYF.

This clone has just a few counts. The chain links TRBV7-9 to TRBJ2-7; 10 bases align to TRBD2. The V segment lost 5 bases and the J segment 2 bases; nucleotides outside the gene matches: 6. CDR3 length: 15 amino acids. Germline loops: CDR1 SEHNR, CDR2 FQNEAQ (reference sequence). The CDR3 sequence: CASSPRTSGPYEQYF. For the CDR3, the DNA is TGTGCCAGCAGCCCTCGGACTAGCGGCCCCTACGAGCAGTACTTC.

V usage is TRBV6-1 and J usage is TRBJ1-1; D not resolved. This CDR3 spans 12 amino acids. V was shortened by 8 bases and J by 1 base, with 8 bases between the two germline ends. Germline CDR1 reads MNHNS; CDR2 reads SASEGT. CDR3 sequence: CASHRWNTEAFF. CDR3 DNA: TGTGCCAGCCACCGGTGGAACACTGAAGCTTTCTTT.

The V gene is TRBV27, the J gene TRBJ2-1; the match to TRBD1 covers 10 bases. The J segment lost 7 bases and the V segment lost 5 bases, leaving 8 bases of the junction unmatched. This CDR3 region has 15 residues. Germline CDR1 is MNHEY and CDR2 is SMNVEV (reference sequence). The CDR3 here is CASSLTGTGVNEQFF. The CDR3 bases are TGTGCCAGCAGTCTTACCGGGACAGGGGTAAATGAGCAGTTCTTC.